The sample holds many counts of the clone carrying this T cell receptor (beta chain). Its antigen is not identified. The read ends 3 residues shy of where the CDR3 ends; the end is completed using the germline J gene. Measured with immunoSEQ multiplex PCR; TCRdb has only the in-frame clones, and not every one. Altogether about 42,000 clones were found in the sample, and no singletons occur. Germline loops: CDR1 DFQATT, CDR2 SNEGSKA (reference sequence). The CDR3 length is 14 residues. The data originate from a study of T cell clonality in common variable immunodeficiency. Each donor provided about 4.5 to 9 ml of heparinized whole blood. Study-wide results and limits: T cell subpopulation sequencing would be needed to explain CVID clonality. TCRbeta clonality was increased in CVID versus healthy controls. Fewer deletions and N-nucleotide insertions were reportedly seen in common variable immunodeficiency TCR beta sequences.

The sample taken for sequencing was peripheral blood mononuclear cells. This rearrangement joins TRBV20-1 to TRBJ1-2, with 9 nucleotides matching TRBD1. This clonotype originated in a person aged 18 to 75 in good health. Partial CDR3 DNA: TGCAGTGCTAGCGTACAGGGGGCGTTGTCAGGC. Its translation: CSASVQGALSG. The full CDR3 sequence reads CSASVQGALSGYTF.